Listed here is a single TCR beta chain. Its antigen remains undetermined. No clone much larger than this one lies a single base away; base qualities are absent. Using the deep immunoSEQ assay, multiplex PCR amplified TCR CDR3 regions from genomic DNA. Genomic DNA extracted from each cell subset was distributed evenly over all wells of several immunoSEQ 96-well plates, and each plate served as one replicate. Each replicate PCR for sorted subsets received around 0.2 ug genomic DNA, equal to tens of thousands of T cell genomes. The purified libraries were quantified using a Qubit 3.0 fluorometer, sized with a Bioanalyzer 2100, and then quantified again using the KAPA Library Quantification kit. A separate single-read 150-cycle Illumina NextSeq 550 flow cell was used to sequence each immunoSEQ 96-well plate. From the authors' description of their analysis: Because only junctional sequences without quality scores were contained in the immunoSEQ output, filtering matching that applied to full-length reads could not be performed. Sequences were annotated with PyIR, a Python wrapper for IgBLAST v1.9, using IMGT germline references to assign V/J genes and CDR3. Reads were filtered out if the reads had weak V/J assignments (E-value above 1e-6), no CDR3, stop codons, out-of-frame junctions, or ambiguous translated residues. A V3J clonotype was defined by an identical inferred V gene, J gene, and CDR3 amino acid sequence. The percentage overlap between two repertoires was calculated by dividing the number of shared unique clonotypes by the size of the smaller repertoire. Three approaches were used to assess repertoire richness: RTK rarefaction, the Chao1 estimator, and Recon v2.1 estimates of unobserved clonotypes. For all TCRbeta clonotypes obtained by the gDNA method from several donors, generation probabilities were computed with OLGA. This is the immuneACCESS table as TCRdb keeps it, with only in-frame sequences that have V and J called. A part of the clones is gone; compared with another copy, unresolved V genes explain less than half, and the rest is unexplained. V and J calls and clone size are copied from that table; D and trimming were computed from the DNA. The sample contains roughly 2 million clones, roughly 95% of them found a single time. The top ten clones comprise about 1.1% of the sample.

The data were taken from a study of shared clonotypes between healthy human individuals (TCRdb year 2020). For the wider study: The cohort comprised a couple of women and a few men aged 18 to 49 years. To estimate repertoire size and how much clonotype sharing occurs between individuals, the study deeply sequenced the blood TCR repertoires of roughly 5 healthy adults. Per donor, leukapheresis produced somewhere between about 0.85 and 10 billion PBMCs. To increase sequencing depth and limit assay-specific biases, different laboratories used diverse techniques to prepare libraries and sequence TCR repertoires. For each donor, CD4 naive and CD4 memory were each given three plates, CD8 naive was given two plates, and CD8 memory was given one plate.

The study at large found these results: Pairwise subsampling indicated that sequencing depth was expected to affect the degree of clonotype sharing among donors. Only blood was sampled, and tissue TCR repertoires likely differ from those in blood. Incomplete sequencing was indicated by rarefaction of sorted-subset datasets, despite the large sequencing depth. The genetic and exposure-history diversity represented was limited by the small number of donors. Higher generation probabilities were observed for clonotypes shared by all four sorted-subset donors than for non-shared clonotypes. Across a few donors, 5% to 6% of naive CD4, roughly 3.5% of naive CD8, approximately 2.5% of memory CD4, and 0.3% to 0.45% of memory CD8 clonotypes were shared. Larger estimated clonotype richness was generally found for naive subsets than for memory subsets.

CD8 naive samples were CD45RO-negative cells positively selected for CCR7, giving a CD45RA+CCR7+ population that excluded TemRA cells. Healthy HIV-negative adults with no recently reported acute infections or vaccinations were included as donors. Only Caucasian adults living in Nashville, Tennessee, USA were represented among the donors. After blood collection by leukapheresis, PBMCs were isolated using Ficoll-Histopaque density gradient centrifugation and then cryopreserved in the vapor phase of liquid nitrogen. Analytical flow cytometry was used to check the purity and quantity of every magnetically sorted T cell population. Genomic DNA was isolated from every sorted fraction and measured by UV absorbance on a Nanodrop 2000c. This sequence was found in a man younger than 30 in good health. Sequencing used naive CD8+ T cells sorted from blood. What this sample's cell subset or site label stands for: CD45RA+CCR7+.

The base sequence is TGTGCCAGCAGCTTAGCTGGAGCGGGGGGCCAAGAGACCCAGTACTTC. The translation is CASSLAGAGGQETQYF. The rearrangement combines TRBV7-9 with TRBJ2-5; 9 central nucleotides agree with TRBD2. As encoded in the germline V gene (reference sequence), CDR1 is SEHNR while CDR2 is FQNEAQ. Ends trimmed: V by 0 bases, J by 1 base; bases unmatched to a gene: 3. Including cysteine and phenylalanine, the CDR3 has 16 amino acids. The retained sequence is limited to the CDR3, 48 bases, with the frame set at the first base.